Below, 3 T cell receptor beta chains from the same sample are listed, as sequenced in a study of CD8 T cells in ankylosing spondylitis. These receptors have no identified antigens. TCRdb analysed the 5' RACE reads with MiXCR anew, one entry per CDR3 protein. Of over 700,000 distinct CDR3 sequences listed, roughly 20% are singletons. Study-wide points: A TCR beta motif of eight or nine highly homologous variants seemed to mark ankylosing spondylitis blood.

The sample was blood, either unsorted or a sorted T cell fraction (not recorded which). All receptors come from a male donor with ankylosing spondylitis.

The V and J genes are TRBV29-1 and TRBJ2-1, with D possibly matching TRBD1 (6 bases). CDR3 length: 14 amino acids. CDR1 is SQVTM, CDR2 ANQGSEA, per germline. V was shortened by 2 bases and J by 0 bases, with 8 bases between the two germline ends. CDR3 region: CSVEYRDSYNEQFF. The CDR3 DNA follows: TGCAGCGTTGAATACAGGGACTCCTACAATGAGCAGTTCTTC.

The V gene is TRBV18, the J gene TRBJ2-1, with 9 bases lining up with TRBD2. The ends lost 0 bases at V and 6 bases at J; junction bases unmatched: 6. The CDR3 covers 16 residues. Looked up from germline, CDR1 is KGHSH and CDR2 is LQKENI. The CDR3 loop is CASSPPAGGFFNEQFF. CDR3 bases: TGTGCCAGCTCACCACCTGCGGGGGGGTTCTTCAATGAGCAGTTCTTC. The full variable domain, its missing parts supplied by reference TRBV18 and TRBJ2-1, is NAGVMQNPRHLVRRRGQEARLRCSPMKGHSHVYWYRQLPEEGLKFMVYLQKENIIDESGMPKERFSAEFPKEGPSILRIQQVVRGDSAAYFCASSPPAGGFFNEQFFGPGTRLTVL.

This clonotype was seen a few times. The chain is built from TRBV4-2 and TRBJ2-2; 13 nucleotides match TRBD2. The CDR3 loop spans 16 amino acids. V lost 4 bases, J lost 7 bases, and 6 bases stayed unmatched. The germline V gene has CDR1 LGHNA and CDR2 YNFKEQ. The CDR3 is CASSLTSGRAGGELFF. The CDR3, as DNA: TGTGCCAGCAGCCTAACTAGCGGGAGGGCCGGCGGGGAGCTGTTTTTT.